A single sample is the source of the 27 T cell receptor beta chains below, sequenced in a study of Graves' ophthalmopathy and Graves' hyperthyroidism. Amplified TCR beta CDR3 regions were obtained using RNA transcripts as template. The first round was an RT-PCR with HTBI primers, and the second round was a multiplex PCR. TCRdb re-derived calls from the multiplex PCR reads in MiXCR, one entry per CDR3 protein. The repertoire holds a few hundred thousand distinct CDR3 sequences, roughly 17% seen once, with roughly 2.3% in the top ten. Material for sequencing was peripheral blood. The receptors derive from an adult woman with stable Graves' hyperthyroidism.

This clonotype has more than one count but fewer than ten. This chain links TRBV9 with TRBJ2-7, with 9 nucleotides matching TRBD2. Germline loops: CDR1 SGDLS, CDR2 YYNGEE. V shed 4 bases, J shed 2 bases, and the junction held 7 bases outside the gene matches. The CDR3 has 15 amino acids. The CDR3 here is CASSRQAGGPYEQYF. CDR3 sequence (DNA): TGTGCCAGCAGCAGACAGGCGGGAGGGCCCTACGAGCAGTACTTC.

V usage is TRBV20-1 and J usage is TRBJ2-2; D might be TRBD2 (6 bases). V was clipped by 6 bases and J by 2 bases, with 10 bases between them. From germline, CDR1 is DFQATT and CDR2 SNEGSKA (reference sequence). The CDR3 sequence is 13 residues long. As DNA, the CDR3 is TGCAGTGCCCGTAGCGGTAACACCGGGGAGCTGTTTTTT. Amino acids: CSARSGNTGELFF.

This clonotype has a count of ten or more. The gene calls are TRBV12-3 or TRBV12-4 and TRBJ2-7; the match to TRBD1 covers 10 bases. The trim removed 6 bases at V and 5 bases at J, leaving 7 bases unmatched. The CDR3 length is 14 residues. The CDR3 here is CASRVDRGVDEQYF. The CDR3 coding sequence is TGTGCCAGCAGAGTGGACAGGGGGGTGGACGAGCAGTACTTC.

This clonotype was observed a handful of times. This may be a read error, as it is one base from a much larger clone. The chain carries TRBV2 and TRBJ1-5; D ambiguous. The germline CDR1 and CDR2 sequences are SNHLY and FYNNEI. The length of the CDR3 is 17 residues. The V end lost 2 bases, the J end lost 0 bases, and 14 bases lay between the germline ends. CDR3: CASSESERGFSNQPQHF. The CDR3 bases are TGTGCCAGCAGTGAAAGCGAGCGGGGATTTAGCAATCAGCCCCAGCATTTT.

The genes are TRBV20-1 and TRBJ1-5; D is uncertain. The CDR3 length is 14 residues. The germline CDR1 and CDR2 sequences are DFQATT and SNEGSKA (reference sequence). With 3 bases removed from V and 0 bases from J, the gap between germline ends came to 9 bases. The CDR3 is CSASKVLSNQPQHF. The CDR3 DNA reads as TGCAGTGCTAGTAAGGTCCTTAGCAATCAGCCCCAGCATTTT.

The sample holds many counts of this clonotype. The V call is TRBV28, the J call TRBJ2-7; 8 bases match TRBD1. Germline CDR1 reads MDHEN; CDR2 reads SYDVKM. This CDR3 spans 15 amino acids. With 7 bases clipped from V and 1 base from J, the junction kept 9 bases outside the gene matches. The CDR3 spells CASTPGGQGSYEQYF. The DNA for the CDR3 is TGTGCCAGCACCCCGGGCGGACAGGGATCCTACGAGCAGTACTTC.

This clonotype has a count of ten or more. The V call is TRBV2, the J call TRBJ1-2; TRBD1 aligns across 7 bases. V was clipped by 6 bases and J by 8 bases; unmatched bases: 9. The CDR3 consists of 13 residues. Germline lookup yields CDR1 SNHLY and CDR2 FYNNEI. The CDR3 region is CASRPDRDQGYTF. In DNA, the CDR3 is TGTGCCAGCAGACCTGACAGGGATCAGGGCTACACCTTC.

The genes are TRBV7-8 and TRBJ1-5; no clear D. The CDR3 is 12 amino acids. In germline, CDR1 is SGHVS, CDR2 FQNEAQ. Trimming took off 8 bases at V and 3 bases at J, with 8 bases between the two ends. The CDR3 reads CASAGPNQPQHF. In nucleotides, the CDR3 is TGTGCCAGCGCCGGCCCCAATCAGCCCCAGCATTTT.

CDR3 nucleotides: TGTGCCAGTAGTATAGACATCTTCTACGAGCAGTACTTC. Translation: CASSIDIFYEQYF. The chain combines TRBV19 with TRBJ2-7; D gene ambiguous. Germline V lookup: CDR1 LNHDA, CDR2 SQIVND (reference sequence). V was clipped by 0 bases and J by 3 bases, with 6 bases between them. The CDR3 extends over 13 amino acids.

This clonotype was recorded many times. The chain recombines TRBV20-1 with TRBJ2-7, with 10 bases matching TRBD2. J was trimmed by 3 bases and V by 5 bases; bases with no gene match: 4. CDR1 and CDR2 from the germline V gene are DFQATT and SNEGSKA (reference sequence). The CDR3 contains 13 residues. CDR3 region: CSAVGTSDYEQYF. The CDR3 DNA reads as TGCAGTGCTGTCGGGACTAGCGACTACGAGCAGTACTTC.

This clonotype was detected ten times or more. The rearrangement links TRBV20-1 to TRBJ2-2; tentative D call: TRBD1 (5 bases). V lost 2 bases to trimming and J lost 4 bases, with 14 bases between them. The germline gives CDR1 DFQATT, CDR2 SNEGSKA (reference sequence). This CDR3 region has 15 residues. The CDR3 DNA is TGCAGTGCTAGAAGGGGCAGGTTAGGCACCGGGGAGCTGTTTTTT. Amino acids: CSARRGRLGTGELFF.

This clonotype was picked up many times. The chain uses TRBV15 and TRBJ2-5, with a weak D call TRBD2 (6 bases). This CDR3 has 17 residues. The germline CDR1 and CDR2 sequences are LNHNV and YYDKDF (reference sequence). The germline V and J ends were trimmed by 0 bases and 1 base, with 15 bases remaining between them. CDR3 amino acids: CATSRDRETSSQETQYF. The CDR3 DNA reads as TGTGCCACCAGCAGAGATCGAGAAACTAGCAGCCAAGAGACCCAGTACTTC.

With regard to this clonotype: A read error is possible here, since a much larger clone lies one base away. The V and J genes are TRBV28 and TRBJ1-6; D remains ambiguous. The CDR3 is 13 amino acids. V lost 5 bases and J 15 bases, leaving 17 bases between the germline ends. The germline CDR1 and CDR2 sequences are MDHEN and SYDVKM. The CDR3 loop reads CASSPSGGAHLHF. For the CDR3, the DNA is TGTGCCAGCAGTCCGAGCGGAGGCGCACACCTCCACTTT.

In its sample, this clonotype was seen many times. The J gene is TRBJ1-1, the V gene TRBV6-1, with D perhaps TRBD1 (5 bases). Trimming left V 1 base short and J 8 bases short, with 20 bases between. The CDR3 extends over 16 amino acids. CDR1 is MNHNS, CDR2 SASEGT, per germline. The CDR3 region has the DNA TGTGCCAGCAGTGAAGGGTCCGTGGGGGTCGGGAAAGAAGCTTTCTTT. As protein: CASSEGSVGVGKEAFF.

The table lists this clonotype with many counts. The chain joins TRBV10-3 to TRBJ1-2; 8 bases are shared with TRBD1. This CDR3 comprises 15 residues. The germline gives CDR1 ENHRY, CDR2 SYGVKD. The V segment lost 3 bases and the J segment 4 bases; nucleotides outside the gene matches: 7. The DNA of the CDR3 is TGTGCCATCAGTGAACTCGGACAGGGAAGCTATGGCTACACCTTC. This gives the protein CAISELGQGSYGYTF.

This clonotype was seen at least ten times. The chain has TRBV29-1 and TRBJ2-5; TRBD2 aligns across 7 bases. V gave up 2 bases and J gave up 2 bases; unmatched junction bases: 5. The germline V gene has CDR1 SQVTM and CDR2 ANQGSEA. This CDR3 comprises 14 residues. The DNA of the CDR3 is TGCAGCGTTGAACGGAGACTAGCACAAGAGACCCAGTACTTC. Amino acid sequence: CSVERRLAQETQYF.

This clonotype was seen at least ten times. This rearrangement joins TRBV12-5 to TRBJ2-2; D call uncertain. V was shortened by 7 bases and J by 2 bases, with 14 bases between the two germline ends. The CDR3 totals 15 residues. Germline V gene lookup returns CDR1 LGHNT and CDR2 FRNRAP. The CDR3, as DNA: TGTGCTAGTGCTAATGGGATCGCCAACACCGGGGAGCTGTTTTTT. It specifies CASANGIANTGELFF.

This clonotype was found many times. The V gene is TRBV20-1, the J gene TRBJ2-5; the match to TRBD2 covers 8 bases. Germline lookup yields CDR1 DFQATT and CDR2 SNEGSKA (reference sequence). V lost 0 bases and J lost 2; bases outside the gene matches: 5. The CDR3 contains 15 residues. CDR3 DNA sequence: TGCAGTGCTAGAGACGGTAGCGGGATACAAGAGACCCAGTACTTC. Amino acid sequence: CSARDGSGIQETQYF.

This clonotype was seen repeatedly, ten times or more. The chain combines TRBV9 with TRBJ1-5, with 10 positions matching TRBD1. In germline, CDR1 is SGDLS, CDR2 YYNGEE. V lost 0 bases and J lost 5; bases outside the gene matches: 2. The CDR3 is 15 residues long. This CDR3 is CASSVAGTGDQPQHF. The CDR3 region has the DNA TGTGCCAGCAGCGTAGCGGGGACAGGGGATCAGCCCCAGCATTTT. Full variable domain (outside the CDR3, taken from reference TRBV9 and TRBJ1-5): DSGVTQTPKHLITATGQRVTLRCSPRSGDLSVYWYQQSLDQGLQFLIQYYNGEERAKGNILERFSAQQFPDLHSELNLSSLELGDSALYFCASSVAGTGDQPQHFGDGTRLSIL.

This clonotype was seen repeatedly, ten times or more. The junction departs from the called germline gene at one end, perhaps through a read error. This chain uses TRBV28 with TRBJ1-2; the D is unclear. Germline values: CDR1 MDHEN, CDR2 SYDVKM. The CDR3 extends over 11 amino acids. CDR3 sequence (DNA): TGTGCCAGCAGTGATGGATGGCAGGCGTCATTC. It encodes CASSDGWQASF.

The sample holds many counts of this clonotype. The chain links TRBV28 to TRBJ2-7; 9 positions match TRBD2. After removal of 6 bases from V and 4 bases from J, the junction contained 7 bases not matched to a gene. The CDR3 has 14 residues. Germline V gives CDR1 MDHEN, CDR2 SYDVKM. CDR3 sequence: CASSLSGSTYEQYF. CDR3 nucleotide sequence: TGTGCCAGCAGCCTTAGCGGGAGTACTTACGAGCAGTACTTC.

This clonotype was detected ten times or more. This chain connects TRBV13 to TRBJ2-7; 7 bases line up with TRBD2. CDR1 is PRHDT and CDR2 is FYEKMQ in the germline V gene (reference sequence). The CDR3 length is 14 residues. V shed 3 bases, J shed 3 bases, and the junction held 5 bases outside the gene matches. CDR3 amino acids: CASSFRASGYEQYF. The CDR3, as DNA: TGTGCCAGCAGCTTTAGGGCTAGCGGCTACGAGCAGTACTTC. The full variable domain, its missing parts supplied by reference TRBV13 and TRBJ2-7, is AAGVIQSPRHLIKEKRETATLKCYPIPRHDTVYWYQQGPGQDPQFLISFYEKMQSDKGSIPDRFSAQQFSDYHSELNMSSLELGDSALYFCASSFRASGYEQYFGPGTRLTVT.

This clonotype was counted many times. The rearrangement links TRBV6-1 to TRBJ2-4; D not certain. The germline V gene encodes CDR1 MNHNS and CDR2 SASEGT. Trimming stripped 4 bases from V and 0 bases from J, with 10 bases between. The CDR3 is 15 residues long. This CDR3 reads CASSGGPTAKNIQYF. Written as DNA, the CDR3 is TGTGCCAGCAGTGGAGGACCAACAGCCAAAAACATTCAGTACTTC.

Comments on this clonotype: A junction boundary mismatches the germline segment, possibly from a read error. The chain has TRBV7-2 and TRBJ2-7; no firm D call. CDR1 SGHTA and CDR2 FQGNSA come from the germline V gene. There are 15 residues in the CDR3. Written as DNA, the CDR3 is TGTGCCAGCAGCTCAGGCGCTCTTAGCTCCTACGATCAGTACTTC. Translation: CASSSGALSSYDQYF.

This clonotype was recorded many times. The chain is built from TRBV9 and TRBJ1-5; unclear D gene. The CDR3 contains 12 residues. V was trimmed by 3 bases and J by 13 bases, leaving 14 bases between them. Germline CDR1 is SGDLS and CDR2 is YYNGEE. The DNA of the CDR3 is TGTGCCAGCAGCGACCTTCATGGTCTTCAGCATTTT. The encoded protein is CASSDLHGLQHF.

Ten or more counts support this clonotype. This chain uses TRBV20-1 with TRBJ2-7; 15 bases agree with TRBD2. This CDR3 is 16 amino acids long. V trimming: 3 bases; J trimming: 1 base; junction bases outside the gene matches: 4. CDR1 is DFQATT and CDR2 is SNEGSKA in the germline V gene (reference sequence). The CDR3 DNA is TGCAGTGCTAGCGGGACTAGCGGGAGGAAATCCTACGAGCAGTACTTC. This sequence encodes CSASGTSGRKSYEQYF.

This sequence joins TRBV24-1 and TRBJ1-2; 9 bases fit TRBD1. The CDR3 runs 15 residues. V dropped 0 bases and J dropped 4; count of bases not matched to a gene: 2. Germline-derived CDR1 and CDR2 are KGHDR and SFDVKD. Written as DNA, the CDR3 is TGTGCCACCAGTGATTTGGGACAGGGGCCCTATGGCTACACCTTC. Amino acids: CATSDLGQGPYGYTF.